This T cell receptor beta chain was profiled in a study of blood T cell repertoires in COVID-19 (dated by TCRdb to 2018 to 2020). Background for the entire study: Collaborator samples came from the United States, Italy and Spain and covered acute and convalescent phases of COVID-19. Deeply sampled blood TCRbeta repertoires from subjects exposed to, actively infected with, or recovered from COVID-19 were included in the dataset. HLA class I and class II types, where available, came from metadata supplied by the sample provider rather than from assay-based typing. Samples came from the ongoing ImmuneRACE study (first 160 participants) plus 1,254 subjects from 6 global collaborators. The sample metadata nearly always contained a de-identified subject ID, COVID-19 status, age in years and sex. The prospective study material was composed of cDNA or gDNA derived from T cells, B-cell-depleted T cells, or PBMCs. A freely available public database, intended as a resource for researchers studying the immune response to SARS-CoV-2, is where the repertoires were released. Study-wide findings and limitations: The quantity of clinical and demographic metadata differed by source and by participant and was supplied without curation.

Whole blood was collected in K2EDTA tubes by collaborating institutions according to the institutions' own protocols. Collaborator samples were shipped for TCRbeta analysis as frozen whole blood, isolated PBMCs, or DNA extracted from either sample type. TCRbeta CDR3 regions were amplified from genomic DNA by means of the immunoSEQ Assay, a bias-controlled multiplex PCR. In the paper's pipeline: Within the assay, amplification of reference gene primers was used to estimate how many nucleated cells each sample contained. To quantify the absolute abundance of each unique TCRbeta CDR3 rearrangement, sequence reads were collapsed and filtered. For each sample, productive Simpson clonality was calculated by taking the square root of Simpson's diversity index across productive rearrangements. Imported from immuneACCESS, the table was reduced by TCRdb to in-frame sequences with V and J called. These copies leave out some clones; in studies compared against another copy, an unresolved V gene accounts for under half, and the cause of the remainder is not known. The D gene and trimming were derived from the DNA, and the V and J assignments and clone size from that table. The sample table records about 220,000 clones; about 90% of these occur just once. The ten largest clones take up roughly 2% of the sample.

Relative to germline, V is 5 bases shorter and J is 0 bases shorter, with 11 bases between their ends. From its cysteine to its phenylalanine, the CDR3 spans 15 amino acids. Just the 45-base CDR3 DNA is kept, in frame starting at base 1. From the germline V gene (reference sequence), CDR1 is LNHDA and CDR2 is SQIVND. A word on this clone: Its specific antigen is unknown. The input lacks base qualities; no much larger clone sits a single base away.

The material sequenced was peripheral blood. The source of this sequence is a man aged 40-49 years with active or convalescent COVID-19. The receptor chain draws on TRBV19 and TRBJ1-3; TRBD1 is a possible D gene, resting on 5 matching bases. The DNA sequence is TGTGCCAGTAGTTGGACACTCGTCTCTGGAAACACCATATATTTT. It codes for CASSWTLVSGNTIYF.